This T cell receptor (beta chain) was recovered during a study of T-cell memory formation after mild COVID-19. Looking at the study overall: The two donors had largely donor-specific TCR clusters.

A few counts support this clonotype. As yet, its antigen is unknown. Germline V gene sequence: CDR1 MNHEY, CDR2 SMNVEV (reference sequence). This CDR3 contains 13 residues. Between the trimmed V and J ends, which lost 6 bases and 3 bases, there was a span of 8 bases. General study results and limits: Shrinking CD4+ clones were chiefly CM and EM; CD8+ ones were chiefly EMRA. Cross-reactive memory seemingly joined, as some responding clones were found in pre-infection memory.

MiXCR was run by TCRdb on the 5' RACE reads, yielding one entry per CDR3 protein. In the table there are 430,000 or so distinct CDR3 sequences, nearly 25% of which are singletons. The receptor was isolated from an adult woman who had mild COVID-19 (a few samples of this study predate the infection). Cell type and time point are not known. Sequenced: PBMCs or a T cell subset sorted from them (not recorded which). The rearrangement joins TRBV27 to TRBJ2-2; D may be TRBD2 (5 bases). CDR3 bases: TGTGCCAGCAGGGAGGTCGACACCGGGGAGCTGTTTTTT. It encodes CASREVDTGELFF.